This TCR beta chain appears in the sequencing data of a study of blood T cells in healthy people across ages. Comment on this clonotype: Its antigen is as yet unknown.

A second PCR of about 6 to 12 cycles used a sample-barcoded 5' primer and a J-beta primer mix. TCRdb ran MiXCR on the 5' RACE reads and lists one entry per CDR3 protein. The profile shows approximately 770,000 distinct CDR3 sequences, 55% to 75% of them singletons. Study results and limitations: TCR beta diversity was tightly associated with the proportion of naive T cells. Whereas aged donors had fewer naive CD4+ cells, long-lived donors had more of them and higher diversity.

Each sample used at least 6 million PBMCs. Germline CDR1 and CDR2: SGDLS and YYNGEE. The trim removed 3 bases at V and 5 bases at J, leaving 8 bases unmatched. The CDR3 loop spans 14 amino acids. This receptor was obtained from a man aged 25 to 40 in good health. Sequencing was carried out using blood. The V call is TRBV9, the J call TRBJ2-7, with 7 positions matching TRBD1. The CDR3 loop reads CASSGRNRGDEQYF. The CDR3 DNA sequence: TGTGCCAGCAGCGGCCGGAACAGGGGAGACGAGCAGTACTTC.